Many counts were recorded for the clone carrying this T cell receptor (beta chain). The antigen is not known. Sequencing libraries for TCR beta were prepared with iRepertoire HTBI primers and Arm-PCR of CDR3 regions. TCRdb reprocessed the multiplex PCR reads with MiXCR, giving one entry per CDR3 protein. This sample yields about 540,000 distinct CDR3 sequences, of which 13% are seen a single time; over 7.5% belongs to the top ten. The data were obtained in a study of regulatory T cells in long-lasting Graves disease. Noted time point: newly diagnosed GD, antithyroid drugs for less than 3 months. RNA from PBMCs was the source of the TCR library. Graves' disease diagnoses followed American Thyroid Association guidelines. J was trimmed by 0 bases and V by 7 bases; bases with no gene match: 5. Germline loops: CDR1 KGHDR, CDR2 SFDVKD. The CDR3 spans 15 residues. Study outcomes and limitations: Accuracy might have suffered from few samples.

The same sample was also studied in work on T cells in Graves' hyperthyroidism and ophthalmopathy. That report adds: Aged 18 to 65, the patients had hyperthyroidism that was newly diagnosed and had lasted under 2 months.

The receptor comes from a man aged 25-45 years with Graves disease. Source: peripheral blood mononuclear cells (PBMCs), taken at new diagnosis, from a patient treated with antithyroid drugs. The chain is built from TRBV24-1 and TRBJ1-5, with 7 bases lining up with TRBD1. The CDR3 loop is CATSPQGDSNQPQHF. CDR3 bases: TGTGCCACCAGCCCCCAGGGGGATAGCAATCAGCCCCAGCATTTT.